The following is a TCR beta chain sequence with its context. This specimen comes from a study of CD8 T cells in ankylosing spondylitis. Each CDR3 protein gets one entry after TCRdb re-called the 5' RACE reads with MiXCR. This sample has 30,000 to 45,000 distinct CDR3 sequences, with approximately 11% found just once. Sequencing used synovial fluid, either unsorted or a sorted T cell fraction (not recorded which). This receptor was obtained from a male donor with ankylosing spondylitis.

For the CDR3, the DNA is TGTGCCAGCAGTGGATCTAGCGGGAGGGCCTCGTCTCACAATGAGCAGTTCTTC. This encodes CASSGSSGRASSHNEQFF. The V call is TRBV2, the J call TRBJ2-1, with TRBD2 matching 12 bases. Germline V gene data show CDR1 as SNHLY and CDR2 as FYNNEI. The CDR3 has 18 residues. J was trimmed by 5 bases and V by 4 bases; bases with no gene match: 12. The variable domain in full, completed from reference TRBV2 and TRBJ2-1, reads EPEVTQTPSHQVTQMGQEVILRCVPISNHLYFYWYRQILGQKVEFLVSFYNNEISEKSEIFDDQFSVERPDGSNFTLKIRSTKLEDSAMYFCASSGSSGRASSHNEQFFGPGTRLTVL.